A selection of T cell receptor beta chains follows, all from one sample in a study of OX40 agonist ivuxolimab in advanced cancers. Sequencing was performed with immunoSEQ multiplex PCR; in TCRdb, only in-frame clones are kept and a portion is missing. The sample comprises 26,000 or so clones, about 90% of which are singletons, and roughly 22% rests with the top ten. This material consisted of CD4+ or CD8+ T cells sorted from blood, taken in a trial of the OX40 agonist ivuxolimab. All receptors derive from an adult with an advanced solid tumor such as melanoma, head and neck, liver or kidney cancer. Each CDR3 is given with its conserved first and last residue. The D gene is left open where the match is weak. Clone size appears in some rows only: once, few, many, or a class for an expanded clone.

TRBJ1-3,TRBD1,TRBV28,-,CASSPGQGRNTIYF,TGTGCCAGCAGCCCGGGACAGGGAAGAAACACCATATATTTT
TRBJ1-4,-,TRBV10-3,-,CAISERGTEYNEKLFF,TGTGCCATCAGTGAGCGCGGGACGGAGTATAATGAAAAACTGTTTTTT
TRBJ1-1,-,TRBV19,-,CASSITGPTEAFF,TGTGCCAGTAGTATAACAGGCCCCACTGAAGCTTTCTTT
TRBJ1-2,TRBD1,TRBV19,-,CASSMYEGAGYGYTF,TGTGCCAGTAGTATGTATGAGGGGGCCGGCTATGGCTACACCTTC
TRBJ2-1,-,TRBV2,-,CARSPNYNEQFF,TGTGCCAGATCCCCCAATTACAATGAGCAGTTCTTC
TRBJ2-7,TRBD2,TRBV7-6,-,CASSTLAGNYEQYF,TGTGCCAGCAGCACACTAGCGGGCAACTACGAGCAGTACTTC
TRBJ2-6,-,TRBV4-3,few,CASSQDRWGYGANVLTF,TGCGCCAGCAGCCAAGATCGATGGGGCTATGGGGCCAACGTCCTGACTTTC
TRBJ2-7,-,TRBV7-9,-,CASSLADRPPYEQYF,TGTGCCAGCAGCTTAGCTGACAGGCCCCCTTACGAGCAGTACTTC
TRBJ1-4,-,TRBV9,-,CASSVGGIEEKLFF,TGTGCCAGCAGCGTAGGGGGGATAGAAGAAAAACTGTTTTTT
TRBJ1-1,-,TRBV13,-,CASSLTLPEAFF,TGTGCCAGCAGCTTAACCCTTCCTGAAGCTTTCTTT
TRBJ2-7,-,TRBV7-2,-,CASSLDRPEQYF,TGTGCCAGCAGCTTAGACAGACCCGAGCAGTACTTC
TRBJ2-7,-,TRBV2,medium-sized,CASTQTDGYEQYF,TGTGCCAGCACCCAAACGGACGGTTACGAGCAGTACTTC
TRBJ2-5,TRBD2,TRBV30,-,CAWSDGTSGSETQYF,TGTGCCTGGAGCGACGGGACTAGCGGGAGTGAGACCCAGTACTTC
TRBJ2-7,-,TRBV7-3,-,CASSLVADSYEQYF,TGTGCCAGCAGCCTGGTTGCCGACAGCTACGAGCAGTACTTC
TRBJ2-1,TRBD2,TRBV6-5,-,CASESGRASNEQFF,TGTGCCAGCGAGAGCGGGAGGGCCTCCAATGAGCAGTTCTTC
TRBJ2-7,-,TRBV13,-,CASSSPRGLTYEQYF,TGTGCCAGCAGCTCGCCGAGGGGACTTACCTACGAGCAGTACTTC
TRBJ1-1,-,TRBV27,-,CASSLSYGFFNTEAFF,TGTGCCAGCAGTTTATCTTATGGGTTCTTCAACACTGAAGCTTTCTTT
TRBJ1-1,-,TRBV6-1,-,CASSEDPIPEAFF,TGTGCCAGCAGTGAAGATCCGATTCCTGAAGCTTTCTTT
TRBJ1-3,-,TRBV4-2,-,CASSLESNDLAGNTIYF,TGTGCCAGCAGCTTAGAGAGCAATGATCTGGCTGGAAACACCATATATTTT
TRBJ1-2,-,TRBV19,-,CASSPRRNYGYTF,TGTGCCAGTAGTCCGCGACGGAACTATGGCTACACCTTC
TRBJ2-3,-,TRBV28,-,CASRFQGASTDTQYF,TGTGCCAGCAGGTTCCAGGGCGCCAGCACAGATACGCAGTATTTT
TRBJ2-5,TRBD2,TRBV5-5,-,CASSFGLAGQETQYF,TGTGCCAGCAGCTTCGGACTAGCGGGGCAAGAGACCCAGTACTTC
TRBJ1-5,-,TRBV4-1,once,CASSQEVSNQPQHF,TGCGCCAGCAGCCAAGAGGTCAGCAATCAGCCCCAGCATTTT
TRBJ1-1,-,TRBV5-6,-,CASSLGDGIYTEAFF,TGTGCCAGCAGCTTGGGGGACGGGATTTACACTGAAGCTTTCTTT
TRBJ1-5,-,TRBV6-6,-,CASSEVGVGNQPQHF,TGTGCCAGCAGTGAGGTTGGGGTAGGCAATCAGCCCCAGCATTTT
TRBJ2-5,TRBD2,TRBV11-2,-,CASSLTAGMQETQYF,TGTGCCAGCAGCTTAACAGCGGGGATGCAAGAGACCCAGTACTTC
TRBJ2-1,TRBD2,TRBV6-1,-,CAGERASGESAEQFF,TGTGCCGGGGAGAGGGCTAGCGGGGAGTCCGCTGAGCAGTTCTTC
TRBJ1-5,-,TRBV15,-,CATSRDMGNQPQHF,TGTGCCACCAGCAGAGATATGGGGAATCAGCCCCAGCATTTT
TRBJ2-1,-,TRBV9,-,CASSTSLDSYNEQFF,TGTGCCAGCAGCACCTCTTTAGATTCCTACAATGAGCAGTTCTTC
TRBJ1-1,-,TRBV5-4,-,CASTPGTPMNTEAFF,TGTGCCAGCACTCCCGGGACGCCAATGAACACTGAAGCTTTCTTT
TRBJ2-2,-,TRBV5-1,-,CASSLIQGSAGELFF,TGCGCCAGCAGCTTGATTCAGGGTTCTGCCGGGGAGCTGTTTTTT
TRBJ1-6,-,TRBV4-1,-,CASSQGPGHRDLHF,TGCGCCAGCAGCCAAGGCCCGGGACATCGAGACCTCCACTTT
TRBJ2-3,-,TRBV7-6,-,CASSLAPAATYTDTQYF,TGTGCCAGCAGCCTCGCTCCGGCGGCAACTTACACAGATACGCAGTATTTT
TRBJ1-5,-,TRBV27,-,CASSSLQGKGQPQHF,TGTGCCAGCAGTTCCCTCCAGGGTAAGGGGCAGCCCCAGCATTTT
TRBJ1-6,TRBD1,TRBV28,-,CASSDHGTGNNSPLHF,TGTGCCAGCAGCGATCACGGGACAGGGAATAATTCACCCCTCCACTTT
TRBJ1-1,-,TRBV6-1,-,CASSGGESSEAFF,TGTGCCAGCAGTGGAGGGGAAAGCAGTGAAGCTTTCTTT
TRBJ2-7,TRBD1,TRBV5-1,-,CASRPFLGQYYEQYF,TGCGCCAGCAGGCCCTTTTTGGGACAGTACTACGAGCAGTACTTC
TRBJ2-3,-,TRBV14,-,CASSSRGSLTDTQYF,TGTGCCAGCAGCTCCCGAGGGAGCCTCACAGATACGCAGTATTTT
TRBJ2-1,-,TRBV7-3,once,CASSSPLTGGSYNEQFF,TGTGCCAGCAGCTCCCCTCTCACCGGGGGCTCCTACAATGAGCAGTTCTTC
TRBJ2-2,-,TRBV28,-,CASESTEGAANTGELFF,TGTGCCAGCGAGTCGACGGAGGGGGCGGCGAACACCGGGGAGCTGTTTTTT
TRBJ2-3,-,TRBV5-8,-,CASESGHGTDTQYF,TGTGCCAGCGAAAGTGGGCATGGCACAGATACGCAGTATTTT
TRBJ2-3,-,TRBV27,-,CASRQGGLNTDTQYF,TGTGCCAGCAGACAGGGAGGACTGAACACAGATACGCAGTATTTT
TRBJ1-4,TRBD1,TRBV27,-,CASSLLGTGSKVFF,TGTGCCAGCAGTTTATTGGGGACAGGCTCTAAGGTGTTTTTT
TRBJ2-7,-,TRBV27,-,CASSLGLGYEQYF,TGTGCCAGCAGTTTGGGTCTGGGCTACGAGCAGTACTTC
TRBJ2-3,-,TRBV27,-,CASSAPDTQYF,TGTGCCAGCAGTGCCCCGGATACGCAGTATTTT
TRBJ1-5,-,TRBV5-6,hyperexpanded,CASSLAGDGQPQHF,TGTGCCAGCAGCTTGGCCGGGGACGGTCAGCCCCAGCATTTT
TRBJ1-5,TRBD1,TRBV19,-,CASSIATGAQPQHF,TGTGCCAGTAGTATTGCGACAGGGGCACAGCCCCAGCATTTT
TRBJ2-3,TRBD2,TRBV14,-,CASSPLGAGVEDTQYF,TGTGCCAGCAGCCCTCTTGGAGCGGGAGTCGAGGATACGCAGTATTTT
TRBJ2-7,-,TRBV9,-,CASSVADGSDSYEQYF,TGTGCCAGCAGCGTAGCGGACGGCTCCGACTCCTACGAGCAGTACTTC
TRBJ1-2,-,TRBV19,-,CASSIGLGQGLDYGYTF,TGTGCCAGTAGTATAGGTCTGGGGCAGGGACTAGACTATGGCTACACCTTC
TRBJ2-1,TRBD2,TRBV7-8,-,CASSGLAGSYNEQFF,TGTGCCAGCAGCGGACTAGCGGGGTCCTACAATGAGCAGTTCTTC
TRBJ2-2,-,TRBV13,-,CASSLAGADGELFF,TGTGCCAGCAGCTTAGCGGGGGCCGACGGGGAGCTGTTTTTT
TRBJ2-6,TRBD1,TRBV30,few,CAWSPDRGSAAGANVLTF,TGTGCCTGGAGTCCGGACAGGGGGAGTGCCGCTGGGGCCAACGTCCTGACTTTC